Listed here are 8 T cell receptor beta chains from one sample, sequenced in a study of T cell responses to AZD1222 COVID-19 vaccine. The repertoire was sequenced with immunoSEQ multiplex PCR; TCRdb's copy has only in-frame clones and lacks some. The table records about 150,000 clones, 85% to 90% of them present only once. Sequenced here: peripheral blood, sampled on day 0 of AZD1222 vaccination. The receptors were gathered from an adult in good health.

V and J are TRBV6-5 and TRBJ2-1, with a possible D match to TRBD2 (6 bases). The CDR3 length is 12 residues. CDR1 MNHEY and CDR2 SVGAGI come from the germline V gene. Trimming pared 0 bases from V and 9 bases from J, leaving 6 bases between. The CDR3 reads CASSYSGLEQFF. The CDR3 DNA reads TGTGCCAGCAGTTACTCGGGACTTGAGCAGTTCTTC.

The chain joins TRBV11-2 to TRBJ2-5; 7 nucleotides line up with TRBD2. The CDR3 contains 13 residues. Germline V lookup: CDR1 SGHAT, CDR2 FQNNGV. After removal of 1 base from V and 5 bases from J, the junction contained 1 base not matched to a gene. The CDR3 nucleotides read TGTGCCAGCAGCTTAGTGCGGGAGGAGACCCAGTACTTC. Translating gives CASSLVREETQYF.

Only one count was recorded for this clone. V is TRBV7-8 and J is TRBJ2-3; D gene uncertain. V lost 0 bases and J lost 0, with 13 bases in between. The CDR3 sequence is 17 residues long. Per the germline V gene, CDR1 is SGHVS and CDR2 is FQNEAQ. The chain's CDR3 is CASSLAPGVGSTDTQYF. DNA for the CDR3: TGTGCCAGCAGCTTAGCCCCCGGCGTAGGGAGCACAGATACGCAGTATTTT.

This rearrangement joins TRBV6-5 to TRBJ2-5; possible D gene TRBD2, 6 bases. Trimming cost V 9 bases and J 0 bases, with 14 bases left between them. This CDR3 region has 14 residues. From germline, CDR1 is MNHEY and CDR2 SVGAGI. This CDR3 reads CASRHVADQETQYF. The CDR3 DNA sequence: TGTGCCAGTAGACACGTAGCGGACCAAGAGACCCAGTACTTC.

This chain connects TRBV7-9 to TRBJ2-7, with D perhaps matching TRBD2 (7 bases). V lost 3 bases and J 3 bases, leaving 9 bases between the germline ends. Germline CDR1 and CDR2: SEHNR and FQNEAQ (reference sequence). This CDR3 region has 13 residues. Written as DNA, the CDR3 is TGTGCCAGCAGCTTCGGGGGGCTCTACGAGCAGTACTTC. It codes for CASSFGGLYEQYF.

The chain joins TRBV5-8 to TRBJ2-7; D possibly corresponds to TRBD2 (6 bases). This CDR3 spans 15 amino acids. Germline-derived CDR1 and CDR2 are SGHTS and YDEGEE. Trimming stripped 6 bases from V and 5 bases from J, with 21 bases between. CDR3 sequence: CASTGLDYPGHEQYV. The CDR3 DNA reads TGTGCCAGCACTGGCCTGGACTACCCGGGACACGAGCAGTACGTC.

The V gene is TRBV6-1, the J gene TRBJ1-3; D gene uncertain. Trimming took off 1 base at V and 4 bases at J, with 8 bases between the two ends. The V gene's germline CDR1 is MNHNS and CDR2 SASEGT. The CDR3 has 14 residues. As DNA, the CDR3 is TGTGCCAGCAGTGAAGTTATGTCGGGAAACACCATATATTTT. Amino acid sequence: CASSEVMSGNTIYF.

The chain couples TRBV4-3 to TRBJ2-7; D remains ambiguous. The V gene lost 0 bases and the J gene lost 1 base, with 7 bases spanning the gap. The germline V gene has CDR1 LGHNA and CDR2 YSLEER. This CDR3 has 14 amino acids. CDR3 in DNA: TGCGCCAGCAGCCAAGAGTCCGGTTCCTACGAGCAGTACTTC. Translating gives CASSQESGSYEQYF.